The clone carrying this T cell receptor (beta chain) was seen a handful of times. The antigen remains undetermined. Uncontrolled infection, other autoimmune disease, pregnancy or lactation barred patients from enrollment. On the basis of clinical symptoms, serum thyroxine and TRAb, thyroid ultrasound and orbital computed tomography, diagnoses were made. CDR1 is MNHEY and CDR2 is SMNVEV in the germline V gene (reference sequence). V dropped 3 bases and J dropped 4; count of bases not matched to a gene: 8. This CDR3 contains 16 residues. The data originate from a study of T cells in Graves' hyperthyroidism and ophthalmopathy. Study-level results: Researchers found most expanded thyroid clonotypes above 0.001 in blood as well.

Researchers took RNA transcripts and amplified the TCR beta CDR3 regions from them. TCR CDR3 regions were first amplified by RT-PCR with HTBI primers. TCRdb ran MiXCR on the multiplex PCR reads and lists one entry per CDR3 protein. The sample lists roughly 700,000 distinct CDR3 sequences, around 15% occurring once. V is TRBV27 and J is TRBJ2-1; 8 nucleotides match TRBD2. The sequencing input was blood. The TCR sequence derives from a man aged 45-60 years with Graves' hyperthyroidism. This CDR3 reads CASSFGVAGSYNEQFF. CDR3 bases: TGTGCCAGCAGTTTCGGGGTAGCGGGGAGTTACAATGAGCAGTTCTTC.